This TCR beta chain was identified during a study of blood T cell repertoires in COVID-19. Only in-frame clones appear in the TCRdb table, and some are missing; sequencing was by immunoSEQ multiplex PCR. The table includes 200,000 to 250,000 clones, roughly 75% detected once. CDR3 length equals 13 residues. Deletions cut 8 bases from V and 8 bases from J, with 15 bases between. Per the germline V gene, CDR1 is SGHAT and CDR2 is FQNNGV. The source is a woman in her seventies with acute or convalescent COVID-19. Specimen: peripheral blood. The V gene is TRBV11-2, the J gene TRBJ1-4; D not resolved. In nucleotides, the CDR3 is TGTGCCAGCCGGTACGCAGGTTCCGAAAAACTGTTTTTT. Translating gives CASRYAGSEKLFF.